Given below is one T cell receptor (beta chain) in context. Its target is unknown. The data are from a study of T cell repertoires in cytomegalovirus infection. Study information: HLA-B-restricted CMV epitopes that are well studied, plus recently identified HLA-C-restricted ones, were used by the study. Public TCR beta signatures marked donors with CMV infection and the matching HLA. Study-wide findings and caveats: CMV-specific TCR beta clonotypes restricted by HLA-C were the ones dominating the ex vivo response. The cumulative frequency of public TCR beta families distinguished individuals who carried CMV together with the relevant HLA.

CDR1 SGHVS and CDR2 FNYEAQ come from the germline V gene. This CDR3 is 16 amino acids long. Trimming took 6 bases from V and 0 from J; bases not matched to a gene: 8. Each CDR3 protein is one row after TCRdb ran MiXCR on the reads. The table shows about 700,000 distinct CDR3 sequences, with around 35% occurring only once. This specimen was cultured PBMCs, taken from culture after CMV antigen stimulation. The V gene is TRBV7-6, the J gene TRBJ2-3, with 8 bases aligning to TRBD1. This TCR was recovered from a human donor in good health (CMV status not recorded). Some clones in this sample may be carry-over from other donors' samples. Written as DNA, the CDR3 is TGTGCCAGCAGTACTCAGGGGGCTACTAGCACAGATACGCAGTATTTT. Residues: CASSTQGATSTDTQYF.